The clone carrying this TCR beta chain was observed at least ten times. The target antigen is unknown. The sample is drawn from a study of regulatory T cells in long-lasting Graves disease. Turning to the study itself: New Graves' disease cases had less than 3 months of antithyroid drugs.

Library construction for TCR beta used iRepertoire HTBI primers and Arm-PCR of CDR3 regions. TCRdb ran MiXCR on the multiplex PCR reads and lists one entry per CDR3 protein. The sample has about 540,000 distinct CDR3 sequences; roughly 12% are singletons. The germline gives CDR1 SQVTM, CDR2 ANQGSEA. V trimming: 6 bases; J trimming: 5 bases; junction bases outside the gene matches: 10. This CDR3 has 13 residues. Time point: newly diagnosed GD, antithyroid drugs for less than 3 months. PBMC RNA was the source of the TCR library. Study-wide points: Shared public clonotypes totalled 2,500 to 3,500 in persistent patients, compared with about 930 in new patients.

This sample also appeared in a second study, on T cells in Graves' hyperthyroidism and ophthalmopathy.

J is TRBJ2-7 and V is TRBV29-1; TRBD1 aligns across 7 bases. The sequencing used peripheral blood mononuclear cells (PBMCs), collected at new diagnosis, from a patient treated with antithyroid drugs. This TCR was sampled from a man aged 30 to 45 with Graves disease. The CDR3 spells CSVGTDLWHEQYF. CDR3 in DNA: TGCAGCGTCGGGACAGACTTGTGGCACGAGCAGTACTTC.